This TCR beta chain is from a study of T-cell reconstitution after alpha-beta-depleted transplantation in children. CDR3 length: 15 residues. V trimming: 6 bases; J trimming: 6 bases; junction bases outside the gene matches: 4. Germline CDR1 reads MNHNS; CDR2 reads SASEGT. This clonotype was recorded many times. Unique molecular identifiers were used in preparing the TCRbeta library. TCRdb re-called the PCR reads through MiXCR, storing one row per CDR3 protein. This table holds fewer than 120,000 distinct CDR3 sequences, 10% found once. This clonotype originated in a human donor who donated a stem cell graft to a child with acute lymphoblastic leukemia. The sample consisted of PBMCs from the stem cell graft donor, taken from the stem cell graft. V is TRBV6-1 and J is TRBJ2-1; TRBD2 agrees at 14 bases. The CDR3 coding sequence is TGTGCCAGCAGAACGACTAGCGGGGGGGGCAATGAGCAGTTCTTC. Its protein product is CASRTTSGGGNEQFF.